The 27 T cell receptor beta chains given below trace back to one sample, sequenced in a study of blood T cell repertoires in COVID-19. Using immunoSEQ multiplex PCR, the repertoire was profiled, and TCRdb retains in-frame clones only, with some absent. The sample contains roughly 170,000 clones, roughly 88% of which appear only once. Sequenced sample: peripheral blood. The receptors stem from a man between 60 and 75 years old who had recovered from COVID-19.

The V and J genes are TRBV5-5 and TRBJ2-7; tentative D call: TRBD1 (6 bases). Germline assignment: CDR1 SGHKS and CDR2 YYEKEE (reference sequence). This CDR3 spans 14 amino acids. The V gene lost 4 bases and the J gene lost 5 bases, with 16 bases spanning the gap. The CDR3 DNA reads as TGTGCCAGCAGCCTGTCTAGGGGGTCCGACGAGCAGTACTTC. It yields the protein CASSLSRGSDEQYF.

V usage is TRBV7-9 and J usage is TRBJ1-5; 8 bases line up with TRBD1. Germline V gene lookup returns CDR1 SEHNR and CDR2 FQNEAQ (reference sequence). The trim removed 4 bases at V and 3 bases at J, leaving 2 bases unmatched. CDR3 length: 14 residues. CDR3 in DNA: TGTGCCAGCAGCTGGACAGGGTCCAATCAGCCCCAGCATTTT. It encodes CASSWTGSNQPQHF.

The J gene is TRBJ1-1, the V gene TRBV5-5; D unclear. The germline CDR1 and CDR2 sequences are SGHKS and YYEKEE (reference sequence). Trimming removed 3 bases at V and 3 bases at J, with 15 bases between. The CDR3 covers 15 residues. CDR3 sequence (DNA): TGTGCCAGCAGCTCCAGAGTGGGAGCGGACACTGAAGCTTTCTTT. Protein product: CASSSRVGADTEAFF.

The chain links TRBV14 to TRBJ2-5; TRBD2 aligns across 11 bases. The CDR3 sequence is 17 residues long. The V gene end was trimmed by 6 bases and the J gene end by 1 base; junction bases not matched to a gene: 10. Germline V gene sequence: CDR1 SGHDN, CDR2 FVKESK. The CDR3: CASSPSTSGGFQETQYF. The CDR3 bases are TGTGCCAGCAGTCCCTCAACTAGCGGGGGATTCCAAGAGACCCAGTACTTC.

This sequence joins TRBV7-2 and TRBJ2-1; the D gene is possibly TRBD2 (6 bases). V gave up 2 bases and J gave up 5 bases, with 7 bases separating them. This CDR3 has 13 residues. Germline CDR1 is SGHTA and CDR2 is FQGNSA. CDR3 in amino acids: CASSLQRDNEQFF. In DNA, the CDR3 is TGTGCCAGCAGCTTACAGCGGGACAATGAGCAGTTCTTC.

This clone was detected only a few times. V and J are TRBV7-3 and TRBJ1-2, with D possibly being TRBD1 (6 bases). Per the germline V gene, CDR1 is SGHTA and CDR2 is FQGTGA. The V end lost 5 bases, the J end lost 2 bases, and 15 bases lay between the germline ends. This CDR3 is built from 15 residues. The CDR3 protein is CASSPNGQGNYGYTF. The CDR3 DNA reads TGTGCCAGCAGCCCCAACGGGCAGGGGAACTATGGCTACACCTTC.

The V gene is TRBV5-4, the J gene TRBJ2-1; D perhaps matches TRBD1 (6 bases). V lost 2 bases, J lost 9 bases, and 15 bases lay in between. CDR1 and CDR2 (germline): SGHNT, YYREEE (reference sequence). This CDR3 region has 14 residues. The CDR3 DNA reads TGTGCCAGCAGCTTCTCCGGGACACGGGGTGAGCAGTTCTTC. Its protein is CASSFSGTRGEQFF.

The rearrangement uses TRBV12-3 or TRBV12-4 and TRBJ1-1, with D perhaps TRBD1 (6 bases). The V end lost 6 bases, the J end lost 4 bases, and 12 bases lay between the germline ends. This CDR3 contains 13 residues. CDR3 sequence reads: CASSIGGGTEAFF. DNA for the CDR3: TGTGCCAGCAGCATAGGGGGGGGCACTGAAGCTTTCTTT.

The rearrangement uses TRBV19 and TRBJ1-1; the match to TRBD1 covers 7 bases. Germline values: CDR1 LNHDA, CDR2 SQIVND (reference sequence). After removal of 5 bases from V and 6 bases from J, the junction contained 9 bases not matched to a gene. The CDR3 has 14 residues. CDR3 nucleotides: TGTGCCAGTAGTGGAAGGGGGCCGGACGCTGAAGCTTTCTTT. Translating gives CASSGRGPDAEAFF.

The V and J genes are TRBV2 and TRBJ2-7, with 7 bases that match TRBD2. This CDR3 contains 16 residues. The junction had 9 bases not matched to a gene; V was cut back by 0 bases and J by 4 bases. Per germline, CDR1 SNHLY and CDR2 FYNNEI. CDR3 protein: CASSEAWAQRDYEQYF. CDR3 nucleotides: TGTGCCAGCAGTGAAGCTTGGGCCCAGCGGGATTACGAGCAGTACTTC.

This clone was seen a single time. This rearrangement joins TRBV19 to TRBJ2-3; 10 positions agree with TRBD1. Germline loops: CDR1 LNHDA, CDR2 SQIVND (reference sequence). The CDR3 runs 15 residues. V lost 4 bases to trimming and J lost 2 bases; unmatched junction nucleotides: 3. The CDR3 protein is CASSSGQGDTDTQYF. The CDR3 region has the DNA TGTGCCAGTAGTAGCGGACAGGGGGACACAGATACGCAGTATTTT.

Written as DNA, the CDR3 is TGTGCCAGCAGCTTAGTGACAAAGGGGCGATACGAGCAGTACTTC. It specifies CASSLVTKGRYEQYF. The rearrangement joins TRBV11-2 to TRBJ2-7, with D maybe TRBD1 (5 bases). The ends were cut back, 1 base at V and 4 bases at J, with 14 bases in the middle. Per germline, CDR1 SGHAT and CDR2 FQNNGV. The CDR3 runs 15 residues.

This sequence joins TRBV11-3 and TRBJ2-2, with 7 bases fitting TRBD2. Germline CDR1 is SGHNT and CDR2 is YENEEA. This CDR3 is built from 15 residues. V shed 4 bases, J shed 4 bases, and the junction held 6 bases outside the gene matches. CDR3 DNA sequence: TGTGCCAGCAGCTCCCGGGGGGTAGGCACCGGGGAGCTGTTTTTT. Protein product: CASSSRGVGTGELFF.

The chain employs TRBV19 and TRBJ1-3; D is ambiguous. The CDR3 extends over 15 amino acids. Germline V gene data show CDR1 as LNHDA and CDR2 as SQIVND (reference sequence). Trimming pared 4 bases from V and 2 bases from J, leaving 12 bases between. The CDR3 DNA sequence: TGTGCCAGTAGTACCCGGTACCCTCCTGGAAACACCATATATTTT. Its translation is CASSTRYPPGNTIYF.

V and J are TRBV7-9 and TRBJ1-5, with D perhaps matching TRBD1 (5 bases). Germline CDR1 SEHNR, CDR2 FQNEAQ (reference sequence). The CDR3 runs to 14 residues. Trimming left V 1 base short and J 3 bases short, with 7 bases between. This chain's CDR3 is CASSLEQDNQPQHF. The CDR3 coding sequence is TGTGCCAGCAGCTTAGAACAGGACAATCAGCCCCAGCATTTT. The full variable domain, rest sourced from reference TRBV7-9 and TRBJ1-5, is DTGVSQNPRHKITKRGQNVTFRCDPISEHNRLYWYRQTLGQGPEFLTYFQNEAQLEKSRLLSDRFSAERPKGSFSTLEIQRTEQGDSAMYLCASSLEQDNQPQHFGDGTRLSIL.

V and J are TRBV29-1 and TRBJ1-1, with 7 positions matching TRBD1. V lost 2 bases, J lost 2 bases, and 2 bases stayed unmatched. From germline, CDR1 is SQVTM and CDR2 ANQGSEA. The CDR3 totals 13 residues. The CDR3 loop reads CSVEIGGNTEAFF. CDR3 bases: TGCAGCGTTGAAATAGGGGGCAACACTGAAGCTTTCTTT.

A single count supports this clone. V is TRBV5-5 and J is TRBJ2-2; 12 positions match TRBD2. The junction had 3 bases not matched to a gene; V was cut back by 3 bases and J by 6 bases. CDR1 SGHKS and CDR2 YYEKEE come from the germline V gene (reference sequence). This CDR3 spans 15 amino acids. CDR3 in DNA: TGTGCCAGCAGCTCACTAGCGGGGGGACCCGGGGAGCTGTTTTTT. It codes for CASSSLAGGPGELFF.

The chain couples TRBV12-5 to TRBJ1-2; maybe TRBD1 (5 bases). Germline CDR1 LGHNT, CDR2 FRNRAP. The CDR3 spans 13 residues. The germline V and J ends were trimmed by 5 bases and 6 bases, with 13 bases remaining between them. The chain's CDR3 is CASGTGGLDGYTF. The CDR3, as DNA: TGTGCTAGTGGTACGGGGGGATTGGATGGCTACACCTTC.

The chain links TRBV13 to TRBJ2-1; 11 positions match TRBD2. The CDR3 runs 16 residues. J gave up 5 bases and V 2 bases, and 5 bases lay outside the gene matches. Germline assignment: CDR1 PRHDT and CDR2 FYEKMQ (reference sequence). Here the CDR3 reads CASSLTGLAVNNEQFF. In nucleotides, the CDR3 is TGTGCCAGCAGCTTAACGGGACTAGCGGTCAACAATGAGCAGTTCTTC.

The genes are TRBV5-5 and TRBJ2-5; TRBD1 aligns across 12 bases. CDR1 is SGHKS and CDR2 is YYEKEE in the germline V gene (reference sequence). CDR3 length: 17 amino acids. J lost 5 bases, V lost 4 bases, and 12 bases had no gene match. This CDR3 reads CASSRQPGQGAGETQYF. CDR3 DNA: TGTGCCAGCAGCCGTCAGCCGGGACAGGGGGCAGGGGAGACCCAGTACTTC.

The CDR3 is CASSVSQYQETQYF. As DNA, the CDR3 is TGTGCCAGCAGTGTGTCACAGTACCAAGAGACCCAGTACTTC. The rearrangement joins TRBV2 to TRBJ2-5, with D uncertain. Trimming cost V 4 bases and J 0 bases, with 9 bases left between them. The CDR3 is made up of 14 amino acids. Germline CDR1 SNHLY, CDR2 FYNNEI.

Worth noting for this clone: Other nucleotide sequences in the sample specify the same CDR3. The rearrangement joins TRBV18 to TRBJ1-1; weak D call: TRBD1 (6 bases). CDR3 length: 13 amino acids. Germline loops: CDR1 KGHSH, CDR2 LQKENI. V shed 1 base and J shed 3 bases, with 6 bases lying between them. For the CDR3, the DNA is TGTGCCAGCTCACCACGACAGGACACTGAAGCTTTCTTT. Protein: CASSPRQDTEAFF.

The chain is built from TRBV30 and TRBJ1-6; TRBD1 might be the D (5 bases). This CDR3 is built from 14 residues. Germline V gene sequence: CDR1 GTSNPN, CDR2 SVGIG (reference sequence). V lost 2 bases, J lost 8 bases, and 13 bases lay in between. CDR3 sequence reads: CAWSLQGGHSPLHF. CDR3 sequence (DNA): TGTGCCTGGAGTCTGCAGGGAGGGCATTCACCCCTCCACTTT. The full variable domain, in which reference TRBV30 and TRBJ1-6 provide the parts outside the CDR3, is SQTIHQWPATLVQPVGSPLSLECTVEGTSNPNLYWYRQAAGRGLQLLFYSVGIGQISSEVPQNLSASRPQDRQFILSSKKLLLSDSGFYLCAWSLQGGHSPLHFGNGTRLTVT.

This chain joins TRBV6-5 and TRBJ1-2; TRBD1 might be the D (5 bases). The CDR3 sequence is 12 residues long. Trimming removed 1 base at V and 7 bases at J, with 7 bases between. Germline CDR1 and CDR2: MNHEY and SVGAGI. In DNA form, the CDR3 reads TGTGCCAGCAGTTACTGGCAGGGTGGCTACACCTTC. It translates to CASSYWQGGYTF.

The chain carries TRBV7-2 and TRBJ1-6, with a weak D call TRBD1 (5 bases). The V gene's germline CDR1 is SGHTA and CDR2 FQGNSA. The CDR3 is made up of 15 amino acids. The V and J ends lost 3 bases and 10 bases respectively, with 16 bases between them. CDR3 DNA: TGTGCCAGCAGCTTGGGGTGGTCGGGGGGGTCACCCCTCCACTTT. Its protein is CASSLGWSGGSPLHF. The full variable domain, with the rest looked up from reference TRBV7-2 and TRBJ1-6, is GAGVSQSPSNKVTEKGKDVELRCDPISGHTALYWYRQSLGQGLEFLIYFQGNSAPDKSGLPSDRFSAERTGGSVSTLTIQRTQQEDSAVYLCASSLGWSGGSPLHFGNGTRLTVT.

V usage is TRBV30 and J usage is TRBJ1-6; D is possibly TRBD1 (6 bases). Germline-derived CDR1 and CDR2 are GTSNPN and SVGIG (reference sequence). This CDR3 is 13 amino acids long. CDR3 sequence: CATRGGATSPLHF. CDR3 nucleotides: TGTGCAACACGGGGGGGGGCAACATCACCCCTCCACTTT. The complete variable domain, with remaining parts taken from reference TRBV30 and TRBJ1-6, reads SQTIHQWPATLVQPVGSPLSLECTVEGTSNPNLYWYRQAAGRGLQLLFYSVGIGQISSEVPQNLSASRPQDRQFILSSKKLLLSDSGFYLCATRGGATSPLHFGNGTRLTVT.

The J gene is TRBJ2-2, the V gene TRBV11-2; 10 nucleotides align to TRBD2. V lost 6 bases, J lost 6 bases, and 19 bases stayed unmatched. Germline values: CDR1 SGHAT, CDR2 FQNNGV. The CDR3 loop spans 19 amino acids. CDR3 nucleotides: TGTGCCAGCAGTTACCTCCGAGGGGCTAGCGGGGGCCGCCCCGGGGAGCTGTTTTTT. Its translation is CASSYLRGASGGRPGELFF.